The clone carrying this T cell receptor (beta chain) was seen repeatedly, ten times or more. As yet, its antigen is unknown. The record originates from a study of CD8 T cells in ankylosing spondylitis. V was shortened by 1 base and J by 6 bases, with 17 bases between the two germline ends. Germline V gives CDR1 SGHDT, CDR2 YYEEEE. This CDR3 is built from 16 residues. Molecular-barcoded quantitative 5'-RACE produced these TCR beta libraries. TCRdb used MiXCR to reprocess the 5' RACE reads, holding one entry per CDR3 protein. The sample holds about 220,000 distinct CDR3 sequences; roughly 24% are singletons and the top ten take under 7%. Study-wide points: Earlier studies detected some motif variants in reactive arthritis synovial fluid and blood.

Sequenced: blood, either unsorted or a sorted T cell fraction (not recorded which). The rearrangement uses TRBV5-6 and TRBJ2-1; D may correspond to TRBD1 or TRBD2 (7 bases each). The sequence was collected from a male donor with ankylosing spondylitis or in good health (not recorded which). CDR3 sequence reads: CASSLFLAGGGNEQFF. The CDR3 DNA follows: TGTGCCAGCAGCTTGTTTCTGGCAGGGGGGGGCAATGAGCAGTTCTTC.